These 6 T cell receptor beta chains came from one sample sequenced in a study of cytomegalovirus exposure and HLA in healthy donors. In the PCR, 60 Vbeta and 13 Jbeta primers were used. Assay used: immunoSEQ multiplex PCR; TCRdb lists only in-frame clones, some missing. Of approximately 72,000 clones listed, about four fifths were seen once; the top ten hold around 5.8%. The sequenced material came from PBMCs. The receptors originated from a male donor in good health and CMV-seropositive.

This clone was counted once. This rearrangement joins TRBV30 to TRBJ2-3; TRBD1 aligns across 7 bases. This CDR3 is 11 amino acids long. Germline CDR1 GTSNPN, CDR2 SVGIG (reference sequence). V was pared by 6 bases and J by 6 bases, with 3 bases of the junction left unmatched. CDR3 in amino acids: CACTGADTQYF. DNA of the CDR3: TGTGCCTGTACAGGGGCTGATACGCAGTATTTT.

This rearrangement joins TRBV18 to TRBJ2-5, with 9 positions matching TRBD1. CDR1 KGHSH and CDR2 LQKENI come from the germline V gene. This CDR3 contains 15 residues. V was clipped by 3 bases and J by 2 bases; unmatched bases: 4. The DNA of the CDR3 is TGTGCCAGCTCACCCAGGACAGGGGTGCAAGAGACCCAGTACTTC. This codes for CASSPRTGVQETQYF.

J is TRBJ1-5 and V is TRBV5-4, with D uncertain. CDR3 length: 13 residues. Between the trimmed V and J ends, which lost 4 bases and 5 bases, there was a span of 10 bases. CDR1 is SGHNT, CDR2 YYREEE, per germline (reference sequence). The CDR3 protein is CASSEQVDQPQHF. CDR3 DNA: TGTGCCAGCAGCGAGCAAGTCGATCAGCCCCAGCATTTT.

This clone was picked up a small number of times. The chain is built from TRBV7-9 and TRBJ2-6, with D tentatively TRBD1 (5 bases). Germline CDR1 and CDR2: SEHNR and FQNEAQ (reference sequence). V lost 7 bases to trimming and J lost 1 base, with 5 bases between them. The CDR3 has 13 amino acids. CDR3 sequence (DNA): TGTGCCAGCACAGGGTCTGGGGCCAACGTCCTGACTTTC. Protein product: CASTGSGANVLTF.

The J gene is TRBJ2-2, the V gene TRBV25-1; 7 bases match TRBD1. Germline CDR1 is MGHDK and CDR2 is SYGVNS. After removal of 5 bases from V and 3 bases from J, the junction contained 6 bases not matched to a gene. This CDR3 comprises 15 residues. CDR3 coding DNA: TGTGCCAGCAGTTCCCTCGGACAGGACACCGGGGAGCTGTTTTTT. Amino acid sequence: CASSSLGQDTGELFF.

The chain combines TRBV4-1 with TRBJ2-1; the match to TRBD2 covers 9 bases. Germline values: CDR1 MGHRA, CDR2 YSYEKL. Unmatched junction bases numbered 13, after V lost 4 bases and J lost 6 bases. The CDR3 runs 17 residues. The CDR3 DNA sequence: TGCGCCAGCAGCCCCTCCCCTAGCGGGGTTAGCTTCAATGAGCAGTTCTTC. Translation gives CASSPSPSGVSFNEQFF.